These 12 T cell receptor beta chains were all obtained from the same sample, sequenced in a study of blood T cell repertoires in COVID-19. Libraries were prepared by immunoSEQ multiplex PCR; TCRdb keeps only in-frame clonotypes and omits some of them. The sample records tens of thousands of clones, about nine tenths being singletons. Sample: peripheral blood. These TCRs come from a human donor in a cohort sampled during active COVID-19.

This rearrangement joins TRBV5-4 to TRBJ1-1, with D possibly being TRBD1 (5 bases). The CDR3 covers 15 residues. V dropped 4 bases and J dropped 7 bases, with 20 bases sitting between them. Per the germline V gene, CDR1 is SGHNT and CDR2 is YYREEE (reference sequence). CDR3 residues: CASSPPAQGAGEAFF. In nucleotides, the CDR3 is TGTGCCAGCAGCCCCCCAGCCCAAGGGGCCGGTGAAGCTTTCTTT.

The chain links TRBV7-6 to TRBJ2-7; 9 positions match TRBD2. The CDR3 runs to 17 residues. CDR1 SGHVS and CDR2 FNYEAQ come from the germline V gene. V shed 1 base, J shed 2 bases, and the junction held 9 bases outside the gene matches. As DNA, the CDR3 is TGTGCCAGCAGCTTAGGGTCTAAAAGCGGGAGGCCCTACGAGCAGTACTTC. It codes for CASSLGSKSGRPYEQYF.

The chain combines TRBV12-3 or TRBV12-4 with TRBJ2-1, with D possibly TRBD2 on 6 matching bases. The CDR3 has 11 residues. Trimming left V 8 bases short and J 7 bases short, with 9 bases between. The CDR3 loop is CASRTINEQFF. The CDR3 DNA follows: TGTGCCAGCCGGACTATTAATGAGCAGTTCTTC.

This chain joins TRBV6-5 and TRBJ2-7, with a tentative D call TRBD1 (6 bases). There are 13 residues in the CDR3. Germline CDR1 is MNHEY and CDR2 is SVGAGI. Between the trimmed V and J ends, which lost 6 bases and 0 bases, there was a span of 9 bases. CDR3 region: CASRDSNSYEQYF. CDR3 DNA sequence: TGTGCCAGCAGGGACAGCAACTCCTACGAGCAGTACTTC.

This chain links TRBV19 with TRBJ1-4; TRBD1 matches 7 bases. Germline assignment: CDR1 LNHDA and CDR2 SQIVND (reference sequence). CDR3 length: 15 residues. J lost 0 bases, V lost 5 bases, and 3 bases had no gene match. CDR3: CASSGTAATNEKLFF. The DNA for the CDR3 is TGTGCCAGTAGTGGGACAGCTGCAACTAATGAAAAACTGTTTTTT.

The chain has TRBV6-1 and TRBJ2-5, with 12 nucleotides matching TRBD2. The CDR3 totals 16 residues. The V gene's germline CDR1 is MNHNS and CDR2 SASEGT. The V and J ends lost 2 bases and 9 bases, in that order; junction bases with no gene match: 10. DNA for the CDR3: TGTGCCAGCAGTGAATTGGGACTAGCGGGCAAGGGGGCCCAGTACTTC. This codes for CASSELGLAGKGAQYF.

V usage is TRBV27 and J usage is TRBJ1-1, with D possibly matching TRBD1 (5 bases). The V end was cut by 6 bases, the J end by 1 base, with 12 bases between. Germline lookup yields CDR1 MNHEY and CDR2 SMNVEV (reference sequence). The length of the CDR3 is 14 residues. CDR3 protein: CASSPRGTNTEAFF. In nucleotides, the CDR3 is TGTGCCAGCAGCCCCCGGGGGACGAACACTGAAGCTTTCTTT.

V usage is TRBV5-1 and J usage is TRBJ2-2; the D is unclear. This CDR3 has 15 residues. Germline CDR1 is SGHRS and CDR2 is YFSETQ. The ends were cut back, 0 bases at V and 4 bases at J, with 10 bases in the middle. As DNA, the CDR3 is TGCGCCAGCAGCTTGGGAAACTCCGCCACCGGGGAGCTGTTTTTT. This gives the protein CASSLGNSATGELFF.

The gene calls are TRBV11-3 and TRBJ1-6; D is ambiguous. V lost 0 bases to trimming and J lost 7 bases, with 4 bases between them. The CDR3 sequence is 13 residues long. Germline assignment: CDR1 SGHNT and CDR2 YENEEA. The CDR3 sequence: CASSLDQNSPLHF. The DNA of the CDR3 is TGTGCCAGCAGCTTAGATCAGAATTCACCCCTCCACTTT.

The V call is TRBV29-1, the J call TRBJ2-5; weak D call: TRBD2 (5 bases). This CDR3 contains 12 residues. V lost 7 bases and J lost 5, with 14 bases in between. Germline loops: CDR1 SQVTM, CDR2 ANQGSEA. The chain's CDR3 is CSGGLAQETQYF. CDR3 DNA: TGCAGCGGTGGACTTGCTCAGGAGACCCAGTACTTC.

The rearrangement joins TRBV7-9 to TRBJ2-2; TRBD2 matches at 14 bases. The CDR3 is made up of 16 amino acids. V dropped 4 bases and J dropped 8; count of bases not matched to a gene: 6. Germline V gene data show CDR1 as SEHNR and CDR2 as FQNEAQ (reference sequence). CDR3 amino acids: CASSSGTSGSKGELFF. For the CDR3, the DNA is TGTGCCAGCAGCTCCGGGACTAGCGGGAGTAAAGGGGAGCTGTTTTTT.

The chain has TRBV6-6 and TRBJ1-1; D not certain. CDR3 length: 14 amino acids. With 7 bases removed from V and 6 bases from J, the gap between germline ends came to 18 bases. Germline lookup yields CDR1 MNHNY and CDR2 SVGAGI (reference sequence). Here the CDR3 reads CASTLDGRTPEAFF. Here the CDR3 DNA reads TGTGCCAGCACCCTGGACGGGAGAACCCCTGAAGCTTTCTTT.